What follows is one T cell receptor (beta chain) and its context. Its antigen remains unidentified. These data are taken from a study of cytomegalovirus exposure and HLA in healthy donors. The study, taken as a whole, reports: What TCR beta sequences reportedly achieved was accurate prediction of HLA-A and HLA-B alleles in most subjects.

The CDR3 length is 15 residues. V gave up 5 bases and J gave up 4 bases; unmatched junction bases: 7. CDR1 is LGHNT, CDR2 FRNRAP, per germline. Donors counted as nominally healthy when sampled, yet unrecorded immune exposures were likely. Primers for the PCR totalled 60 Vbeta and 13 Jbeta. This table comes from immunoSEQ multiplex PCR, and its TCRdb copy is limited to in-frame clones, with some not included. This table holds about 140,000 clones, 70% to 80% found once. The sample comprised PBMCs. This TCR derives from a man in his forties or fifties in good health and CMV-seropositive. The chain is built from TRBV12-5 and TRBJ2-1, with 8 positions matching TRBD2. The CDR3 sequence: CASGLPGLGYNEQFF. CDR3 bases: TGTGCTAGTGGTCTCCCGGGACTAGGTTACAATGAGCAGTTCTTC.